The clone carrying this T cell receptor (beta chain) was counted between two and nine times. The V segment lost 6 bases and the J segment 4 bases; nucleotides outside the gene matches: 8. CDR3 length: 16 amino acids. Per germline, CDR1 SGHTA and CDR2 FQGNSA. TCRdb called the PCR reads again in MiXCR, with one record for every CDR3 protein. The sample contains about 9,700 distinct CDR3 sequences, about 60% of which appear only once. The data originate from a study of tumor-infiltrating lymphocytes in oesophageal squamous cell carcinoma. The sample consisted of esophageal tumor tissue. This rearrangement joins TRBV7-2 to TRBJ2-1; 11 nucleotides line up with TRBD2. The TCR originated in a female donor with esophageal squamous cell carcinoma. The CDR3 spells CASRNSGRATYNEQFF. The CDR3 DNA follows: TGTGCCAGCAGGAATAGCGGGAGGGCCACGTACAATGAGCAGTTCTTC. The complete variable domain, with remaining parts taken from reference TRBV7-2 and TRBJ2-1, reads GAGVSQSPSNKVTEKGKDVELRCDPISGHTALYWYRQSLGQGLEFLIYFQGNSAPDKSGLPSDRFSAERTGGSVSTLTIQRTQQEDSAVYLCASRNSGRATYNEQFFGPGTRLTVL.